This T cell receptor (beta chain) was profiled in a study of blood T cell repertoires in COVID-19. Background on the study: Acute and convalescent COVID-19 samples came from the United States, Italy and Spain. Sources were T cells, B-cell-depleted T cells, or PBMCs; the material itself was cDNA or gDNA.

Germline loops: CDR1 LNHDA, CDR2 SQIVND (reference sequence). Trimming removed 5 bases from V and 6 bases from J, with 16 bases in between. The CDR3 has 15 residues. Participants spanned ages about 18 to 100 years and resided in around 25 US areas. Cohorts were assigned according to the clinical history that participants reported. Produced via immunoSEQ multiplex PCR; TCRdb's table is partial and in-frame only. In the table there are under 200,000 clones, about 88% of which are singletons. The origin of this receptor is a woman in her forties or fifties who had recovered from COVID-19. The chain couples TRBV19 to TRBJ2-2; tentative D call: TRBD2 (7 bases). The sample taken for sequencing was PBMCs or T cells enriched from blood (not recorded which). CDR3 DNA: TGTGCCAGTAGTTTGGGGGGGCCTGGGGCCGGGGAGCTGTTTTTT. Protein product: CASSLGGPGAGELFF.